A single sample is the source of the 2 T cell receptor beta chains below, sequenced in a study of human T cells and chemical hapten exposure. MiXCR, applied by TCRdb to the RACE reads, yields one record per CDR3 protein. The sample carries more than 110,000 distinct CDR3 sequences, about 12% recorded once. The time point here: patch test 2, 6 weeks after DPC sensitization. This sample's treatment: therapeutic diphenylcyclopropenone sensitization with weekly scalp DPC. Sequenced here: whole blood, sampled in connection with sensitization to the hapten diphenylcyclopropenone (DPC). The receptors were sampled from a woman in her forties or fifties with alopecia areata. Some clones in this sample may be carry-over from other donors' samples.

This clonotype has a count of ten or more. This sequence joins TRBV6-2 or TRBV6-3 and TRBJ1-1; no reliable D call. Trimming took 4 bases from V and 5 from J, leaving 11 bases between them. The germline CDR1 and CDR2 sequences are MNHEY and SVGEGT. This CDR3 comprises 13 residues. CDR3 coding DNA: TGTGCCAGCAGTTGGGCCCTGGGGACTGAAGCTTTCTTT. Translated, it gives CASSWALGTEAFF.

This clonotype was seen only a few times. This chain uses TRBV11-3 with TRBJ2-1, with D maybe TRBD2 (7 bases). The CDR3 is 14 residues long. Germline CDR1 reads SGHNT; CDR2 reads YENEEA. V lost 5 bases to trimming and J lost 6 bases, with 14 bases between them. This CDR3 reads CASSPGGLSNEQFF. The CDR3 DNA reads TGTGCCAGCAGCCCCGGGGGGCTCTCCAATGAGCAGTTCTTC.